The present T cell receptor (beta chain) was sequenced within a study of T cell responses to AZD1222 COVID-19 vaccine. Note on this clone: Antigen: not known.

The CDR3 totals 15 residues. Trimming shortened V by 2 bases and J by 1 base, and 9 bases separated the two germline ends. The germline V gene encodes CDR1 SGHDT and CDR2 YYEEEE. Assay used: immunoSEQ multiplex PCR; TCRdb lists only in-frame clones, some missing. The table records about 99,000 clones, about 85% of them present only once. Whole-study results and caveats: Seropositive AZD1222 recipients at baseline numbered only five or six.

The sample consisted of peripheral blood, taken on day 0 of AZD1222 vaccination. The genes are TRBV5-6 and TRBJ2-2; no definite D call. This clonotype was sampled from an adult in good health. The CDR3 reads CASSFGFMNTGELFF. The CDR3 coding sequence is TGTGCCAGCAGCTTCGGGTTTATGAACACCGGGGAGCTGTTTTTT.